The 23 T cell receptor beta chains in this list originate from one sample, sequenced in a study of blood T cell repertoires in COVID-19. The table came from immunoSEQ multiplex PCR; TCRdb's copy has only in-frame clones and leaves some out. The data contain about 370,000 clones, roughly 90% of them singletons. The sequenced sample consisted of peripheral blood. The receptors derive from a young man with active or convalescent COVID-19.

For this clone: Distinct nucleotide sequences in the sample also encode this CDR3. The chain recombines TRBV9 with TRBJ1-2, with 7 bases matching TRBD1. Germline CDR1 and CDR2: SGDLS and YYNGEE. The V segment lost 0 bases and the J segment 0 bases; nucleotides outside the gene matches: 2. There are 15 residues in the CDR3. This CDR3 is CASSVGQGANYGYTF. The DNA of the CDR3 is TGTGCCAGCAGCGTAGGACAGGGAGCTAACTATGGCTACACCTTC.

This chain joins TRBV5-6 and TRBJ2-3; 11 bases agree with TRBD2. CDR3 length equals 17 residues. The germline gives CDR1 SGHDT, CDR2 YYEEEE. J gave up 2 bases and V 3 bases, and 8 bases lay outside the gene matches. CDR3 amino acids: CASSSNPGLADTDTQYF. The CDR3 region has the DNA TGTGCCAGCAGCTCTAACCCGGGACTAGCGGACACAGATACGCAGTATTTT.

The chain uses TRBV5-1 and TRBJ1-6, with 7 bases aligning to TRBD1. CDR1 and CDR2 (germline): SGHRS, YFSETQ. The CDR3 consists of 14 residues. J gave up 5 bases and V 5 bases, and 4 bases lay outside the gene matches. The CDR3 reads CASRLTGDNSPLHF. CDR3 DNA: TGCGCCAGCAGACTAACAGGGGATAATTCACCCCTCCACTTT. Looking up the rest from reference TRBV5-1 and TRBJ1-6 gives the full variable domain: KAGVTQTPRYLIKTRGQQVTLSCSPISGHRSVSWYQQTPGQGLQFLFEYFSETQRNKGNFPGRFSGRQFSNSRSEMNVSTLELGDSALYLCASRLTGDNSPLHFGNGTRLTVT.

This rearrangement joins TRBV4-2 to TRBJ2-1, with D possibly being TRBD1 (5 bases). The CDR3 length is 16 residues. Trimming cost V 0 bases and J 0 bases, with 9 bases left between them. Germline V gene sequence: CDR1 LGHNA, CDR2 YNFKEQ. CDR3 bases: TGTGCCAGCAGCCAAGAATGGGGCGACTCCTACAATGAGCAGTTCTTC. Translation gives CASSQEWGDSYNEQFF.

The V call is TRBV6-5, the J call TRBJ1-6, with D possibly matching TRBD1 (6 bases). The germline V and J ends were trimmed by 10 bases and 7 bases, with 17 bases remaining between them. The germline V gene has CDR1 MNHEY and CDR2 SVGAGI. The CDR3 is made up of 14 amino acids. CDR3 sequence: CATRQARLNSPLHF. CDR3 DNA sequence: TGTGCCACTAGACAGGCCAGACTAAATTCACCCCTCCACTTT.

This chain uses TRBV7-2 with TRBJ1-4; D gene ambiguous. This CDR3 is built from 15 residues. V lost 2 bases to trimming and J lost 2 bases, with 9 bases between them. Germline assignment: CDR1 SGHTA and CDR2 FQGNSA. CDR3 residues: CASSLSRGTNEKLFF. The CDR3 coding sequence is TGTGCCAGCAGCTTAAGTCGGGGTACTAATGAAAAACTGTTTTTT.

The CDR3 protein is CASSITSDYNEQFF. The CDR3 coding sequence is TGCGCCAGCAGCATCACTAGCGACTACAATGAGCAGTTCTTC. The chain employs TRBV5-1 and TRBJ2-1; 7 bases align to TRBD2. The germline gives CDR1 SGHRS, CDR2 YFSETQ. The CDR3 loop spans 14 amino acids. The V segment lost 4 bases and the J segment 3 bases; nucleotides outside the gene matches: 4.

The chain uses TRBV19 and TRBJ1-4; D is ambiguous. Germline loops: CDR1 LNHDA, CDR2 SQIVND (reference sequence). V dropped 4 bases and J dropped 0 bases, with 18 bases sitting between them. The CDR3 runs to 18 residues. DNA for the CDR3: TGTGCCAGTAGTACAAAAGGACTCCTAGGAGCAACTAATGAAAAACTGTTTTTT. Protein product: CASSTKGLLGATNEKLFF.

The chain is built from TRBV18 and TRBJ1-4; 7 bases fit TRBD1. CDR1 is KGHSH, CDR2 LQKENI, per germline. This CDR3 has 17 residues. The V gene end was trimmed by 3 bases and the J gene end by 0 bases; junction bases not matched to a gene: 7. CDR3 amino acids: CASSPGQTKSTNEKLFF. CDR3 sequence (DNA): TGTGCCAGCTCACCGGGACAGACCAAATCAACTAATGAAAAACTGTTTTTT.

This clone was found once. This chain uses TRBV28 with TRBJ2-5, with 14 bases identical to TRBD2. The CDR3 is 16 amino acids. The trim removed 3 bases at V and 4 bases at J, leaving 4 bases unmatched. CDR1 and CDR2 (germline): MDHEN, SYDVKM. The CDR3 here is CASSLTSGGVTETQYF. CDR3 DNA: TGTGCCAGCAGTTTGACTAGCGGGGGGGTGACAGAGACCCAGTACTTC.

This clone occurred a few times. Within the sample, other DNA sequences also encode this same CDR3. The chain has TRBV11-1 and TRBJ1-6; TRBD1 aligns across 7 bases. The V gene end was trimmed by 5 bases and the J gene end by 5 bases; junction bases not matched to a gene: 3. This CDR3 region has 14 residues. In germline, CDR1 is SGHAT, CDR2 FQDESV (reference sequence). CDR3 bases: TGTGCCAGCAGCCGGACAGGCAATAATTCACCCCTCCACTTT. Its protein product is CASSRTGNNSPLHF.

This clone turned up a few times. The chain is built from TRBV7-6 and TRBJ2-7; 8 nucleotides agree with TRBD2. V lost 1 base, J lost 2 bases, and 7 bases stayed unmatched. Germline-derived CDR1 and CDR2 are SGHVS and FNYEAQ. The CDR3 is 16 residues long. The CDR3 DNA reads as TGTGCCAGCAGCTTAGGGCGGGGGGCTATCGCCTACGAGCAGTACTTC. This sequence encodes CASSLGRGAIAYEQYF.

This chain joins TRBV6-1 and TRBJ2-1, with a weak D call TRBD2 (5 bases). The CDR3 totals 13 residues. Germline assignment: CDR1 MNHNS and CDR2 SASEGT. Trimming removed 2 bases at V and 10 bases at J, with 12 bases between. This chain's CDR3 is CASSEYPSREQFF. In DNA, the CDR3 is TGTGCCAGCAGTGAATACCCTAGCAGGGAGCAGTTCTTC.

The V gene is TRBV5-1, the J gene TRBJ2-2; a weak D match, TRBD2 (6 bases). V lost 4 bases to trimming and J lost 0 bases, with 25 bases between them. This CDR3 spans 20 amino acids. Germline V gives CDR1 SGHRS, CDR2 YFSETQ. The CDR3 reads CASSPRSTAIGTPNTGELFF. Written as DNA, the CDR3 is TGCGCCAGCAGCCCCCGATCGACCGCGATCGGGACTCCGAACACCGGGGAGCTGTTTTTT.

This clone was counted only a few times. This chain joins TRBV27 and TRBJ1-5; D call uncertain. The CDR3 totals 17 residues. In germline, CDR1 is MNHEY, CDR2 SMNVEV (reference sequence). V was shortened by 6 bases and J by 5 bases, with 23 bases between the two germline ends. As DNA, the CDR3 is TGTGCCAGCAGCCCAACCCTCGGTCGCCCCAACCATCAGCCCCAGCATTTT. It encodes CASSPTLGRPNHQPQHF.

The rearrangement links TRBV7-2 to TRBJ1-6; 7 nucleotides line up with TRBD1. CDR1 and CDR2 from the germline V gene are SGHTA and FQGNSA. Trimming at V came to 5 bases and at J to 9 bases, leaving 4 bases not matched to a gene. CDR3 length equals 13 residues. The CDR3 sequence: CASSEDRASPLHF. The CDR3 DNA sequence: TGTGCCAGCAGCGAAGACAGGGCTTCACCCCTCCACTTT.

As for this clone: The same CDR3 can be traced to other DNA sequences in this sample. J is TRBJ1-5 and V is TRBV7-2; D is uncertain. Germline CDR1 and CDR2: SGHTA and FQGNSA. V was cut by 5 bases and J by 0 bases, with 11 bases left in between. The CDR3 has 15 residues. The CDR3 DNA reads as TGTGCCAGCAGCCCCCCGGGAGTTAGCAATCAGCCCCAGCATTTT. Translated, it gives CASSPPGVSNQPQHF. Together with reference TRBV7-2 and TRBJ1-5, the CDR3 gives the full variable domain: GAGVSQSPSNKVTEKGKDVELRCDPISGHTALYWYRQSLGQGLEFLIYFQGNSAPDKSGLPSDRFSAERTGGSVSTLTIQRTQQEDSAVYLCASSPPGVSNQPQHFGDGTRLSIL.

This clone appeared once. The chain combines TRBV2 with TRBJ1-5; no definite D call. The V gene's germline CDR1 is SNHLY and CDR2 FYNNEI. The CDR3 is 14 residues long. V gave up 7 bases and J gave up 4 bases, with 14 bases separating them. The CDR3: CASTPYGGNQPQHF. CDR3 DNA sequence: TGTGCCAGCACGCCGTATGGCGGAAATCAGCCCCAGCATTTT.

V is TRBV27 and J is TRBJ2-2; 8 bases are a match to TRBD2. Germline V gene sequence: CDR1 MNHEY, CDR2 SMNVEV (reference sequence). This CDR3 is 17 amino acids long. The V and J ends lost 5 bases and 2 bases, in that order; junction bases with no gene match: 10. The CDR3 is CASSPTFGGVNTGELFF. Written as DNA, the CDR3 is TGTGCCAGCAGTCCCACTTTCGGGGGGGTAAACACCGGGGAGCTGTTTTTT.

The chain has TRBV4-1 and TRBJ1-1; 7 bases agree with TRBD1. CDR3 length: 13 amino acids. Germline assignment: CDR1 MGHRA and CDR2 YSYEKL. Losses at the gene ends were 4 bases for V and 5 bases for J; bases not matched to a gene: 4. The CDR3 protein is CASSPRGRTEAFF. CDR3 sequence (DNA): TGCGCCAGCAGCCCGAGGGGGCGAACTGAAGCTTTCTTT.

This rearrangement joins TRBV4-2 to TRBJ1-2; 7 nucleotides line up with TRBD1. The J segment lost 4 bases and the V segment lost 4 bases, leaving 15 bases of the junction unmatched. Per germline, CDR1 LGHNA and CDR2 YNFKEQ. CDR3 length: 17 amino acids. DNA of the CDR3: TGTGCCAGCAGCCTCGCTTCCGGGACAGAGGACAGCTATGGCTACACCTTC. It translates to CASSLASGTEDSYGYTF.

The chain uses TRBV27 and TRBJ2-3; possible D gene TRBD1, 6 bases. V lost 6 bases, J lost 4 bases, and 17 bases lay in between. Per the germline V gene, CDR1 is MNHEY and CDR2 is SMNVEV (reference sequence). This CDR3 contains 15 residues. The CDR3: CASRRIRTDADTQYF. As DNA, the CDR3 is TGTGCCAGCAGGCGGATCCGGACAGACGCAGATACGCAGTATTTT.

The chain has TRBV28 and TRBJ1-5; D gene uncertain. V was cut by 2 bases and J by 4 bases, with 12 bases left in between. Germline loops: CDR1 MDHEN, CDR2 SYDVKM. The CDR3 is 15 residues long. The CDR3 is CASSLGGIGNQPQHF. CDR3 nucleotide sequence: TGTGCCAGCAGTTTAGGAGGGATCGGAAATCAGCCCCAGCATTTT.